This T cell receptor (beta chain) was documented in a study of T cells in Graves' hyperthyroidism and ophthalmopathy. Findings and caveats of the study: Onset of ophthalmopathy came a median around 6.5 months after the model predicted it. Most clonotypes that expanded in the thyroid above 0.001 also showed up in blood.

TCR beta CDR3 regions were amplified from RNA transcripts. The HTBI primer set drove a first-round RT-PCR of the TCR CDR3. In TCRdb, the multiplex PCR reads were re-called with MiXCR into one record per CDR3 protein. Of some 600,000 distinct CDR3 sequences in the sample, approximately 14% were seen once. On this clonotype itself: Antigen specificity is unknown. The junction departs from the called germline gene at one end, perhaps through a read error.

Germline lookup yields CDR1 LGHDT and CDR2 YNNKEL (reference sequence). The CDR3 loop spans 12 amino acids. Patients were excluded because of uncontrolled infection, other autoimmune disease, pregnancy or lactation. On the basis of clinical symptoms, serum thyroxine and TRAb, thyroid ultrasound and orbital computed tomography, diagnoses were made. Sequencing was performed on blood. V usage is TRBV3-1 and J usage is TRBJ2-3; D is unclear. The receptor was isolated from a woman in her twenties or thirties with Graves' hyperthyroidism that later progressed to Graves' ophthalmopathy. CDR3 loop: CASSVGVDTHYF. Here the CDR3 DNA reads TGTGCCAGCAGCGTTGGAGTAGATACGCATTATTTT.